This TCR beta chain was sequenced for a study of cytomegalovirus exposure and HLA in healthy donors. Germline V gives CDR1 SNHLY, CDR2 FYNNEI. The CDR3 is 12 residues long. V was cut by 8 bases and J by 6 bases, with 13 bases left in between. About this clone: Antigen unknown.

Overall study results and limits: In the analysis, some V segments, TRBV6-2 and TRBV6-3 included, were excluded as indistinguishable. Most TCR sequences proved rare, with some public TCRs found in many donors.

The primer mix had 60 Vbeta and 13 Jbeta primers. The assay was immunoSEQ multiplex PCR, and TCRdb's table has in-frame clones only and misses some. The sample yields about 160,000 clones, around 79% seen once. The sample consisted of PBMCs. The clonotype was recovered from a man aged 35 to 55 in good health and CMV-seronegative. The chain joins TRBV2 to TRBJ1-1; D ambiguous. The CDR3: CASLDDSAEAFF. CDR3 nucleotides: TGTGCCAGCTTAGACGATAGCGCTGAAGCTTTCTTT. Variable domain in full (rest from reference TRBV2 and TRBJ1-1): EPEVTQTPSHQVTQMGQEVILRCVPISNHLYFYWYRQILGQKVEFLVSFYNNEISEKSEIFDDQFSVERPDGSNFTLKIRSTKLEDSAMYFCASLDDSAEAFFGQGTRLTVV.